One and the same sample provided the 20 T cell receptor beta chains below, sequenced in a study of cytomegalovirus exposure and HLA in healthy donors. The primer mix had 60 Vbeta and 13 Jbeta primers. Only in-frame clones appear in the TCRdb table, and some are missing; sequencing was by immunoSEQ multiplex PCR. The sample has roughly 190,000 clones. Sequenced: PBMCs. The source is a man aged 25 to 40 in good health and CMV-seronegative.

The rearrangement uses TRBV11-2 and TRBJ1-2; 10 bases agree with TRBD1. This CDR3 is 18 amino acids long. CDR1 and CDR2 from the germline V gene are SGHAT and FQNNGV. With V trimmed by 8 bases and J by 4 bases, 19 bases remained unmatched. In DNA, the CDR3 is TGTGCCAGCCAGAAGGGAATCGGGACAGGGGATTATAGCTATGGCTACACCTTC. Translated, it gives CASQKGIGTGDYSYGYTF.

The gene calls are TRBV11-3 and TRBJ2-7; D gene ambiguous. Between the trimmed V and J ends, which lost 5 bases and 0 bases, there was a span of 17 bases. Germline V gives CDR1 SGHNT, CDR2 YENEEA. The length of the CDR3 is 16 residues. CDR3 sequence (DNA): TGTGCCAGCAGCCCAAGACTCCCCCAGAGCTCCTACGAGCAGTACTTC. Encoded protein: CASSPRLPQSSYEQYF.

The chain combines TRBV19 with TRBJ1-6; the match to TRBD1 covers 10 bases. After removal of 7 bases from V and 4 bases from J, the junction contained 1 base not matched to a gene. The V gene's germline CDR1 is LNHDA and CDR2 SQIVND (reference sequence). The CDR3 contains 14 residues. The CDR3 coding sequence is TGTGCCAGTACGGGACAGGGGTATAATTCACCCCTCCACTTT. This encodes CASTGQGYNSPLHF. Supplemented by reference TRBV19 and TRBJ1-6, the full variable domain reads DGGITQSPKYLFRKEGQNVTLSCEQNLNHDAMYWYRQDPGQGLRLIYYSQIVNDFQKGDIAEGYSVSREKKESFPLTVTSAQKNPTAFYLCASTGQGYNSPLHFGNGTRLTVT.

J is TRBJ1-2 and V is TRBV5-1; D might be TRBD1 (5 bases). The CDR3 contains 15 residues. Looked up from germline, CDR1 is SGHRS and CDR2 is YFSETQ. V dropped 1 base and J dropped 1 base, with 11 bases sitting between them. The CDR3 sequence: CASSLYETGNYGYTF. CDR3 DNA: TGCGCCAGCAGCTTGTACGAAACAGGTAACTATGGCTACACCTTC.

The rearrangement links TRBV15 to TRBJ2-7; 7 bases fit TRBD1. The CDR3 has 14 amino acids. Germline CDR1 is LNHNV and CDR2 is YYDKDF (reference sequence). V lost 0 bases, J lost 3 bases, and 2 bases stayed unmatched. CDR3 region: CATSRDPGGYEQYF. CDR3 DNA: TGTGCCACCAGCAGAGATCCAGGGGGCTACGAGCAGTACTTC.

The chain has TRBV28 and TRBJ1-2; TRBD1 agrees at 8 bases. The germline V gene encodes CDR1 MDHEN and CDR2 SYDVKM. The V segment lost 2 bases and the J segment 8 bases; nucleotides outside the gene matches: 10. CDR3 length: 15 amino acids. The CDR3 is CASSLVTGGIGGYTF. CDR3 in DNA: TGTGCCAGCAGTTTAGTTACAGGGGGAATCGGGGGCTACACCTTC.

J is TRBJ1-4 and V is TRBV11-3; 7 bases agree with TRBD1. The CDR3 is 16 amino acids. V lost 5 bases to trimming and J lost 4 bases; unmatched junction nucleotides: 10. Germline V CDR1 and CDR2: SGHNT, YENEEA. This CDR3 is CASSPPNRGRNEKLFF. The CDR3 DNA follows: TGTGCCAGCAGCCCCCCAAACAGGGGACGTAATGAAAAACTGTTTTTT. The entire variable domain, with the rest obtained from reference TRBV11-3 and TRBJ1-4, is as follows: EAGVVQSPRYKIIEKKQPVAFWCNPISGHNTLYWYLQNLGQGPELLIRYENEEAVDDSQLPKDRFSAERLKGVDSTLKIQPAELGDSAVYLCASSPPNRGRNEKLFFGSGTQLSVL.

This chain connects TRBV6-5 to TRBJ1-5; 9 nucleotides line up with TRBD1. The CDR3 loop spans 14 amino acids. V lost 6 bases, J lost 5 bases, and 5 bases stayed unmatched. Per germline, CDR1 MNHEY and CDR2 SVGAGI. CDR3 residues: CASSTTGGDQPQHF. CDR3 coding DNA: TGTGCCAGCAGCACGACAGGGGGAGATCAGCCCCAGCATTTT.

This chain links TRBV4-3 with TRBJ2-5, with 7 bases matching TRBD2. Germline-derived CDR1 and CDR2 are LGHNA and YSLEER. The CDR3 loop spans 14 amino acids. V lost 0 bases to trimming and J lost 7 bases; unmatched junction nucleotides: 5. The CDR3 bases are TGCGCCAGCAGCCAAGATTGGACTAGGGCGACCCAGTACTTC. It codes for CASSQDWTRATQYF.

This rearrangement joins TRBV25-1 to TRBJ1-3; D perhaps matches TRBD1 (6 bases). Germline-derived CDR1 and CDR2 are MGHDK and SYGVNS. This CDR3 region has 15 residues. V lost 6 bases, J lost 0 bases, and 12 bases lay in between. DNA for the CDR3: TGTGCCAGCAGCCCCGCGACAGGCTCTGGAAACACCATATATTTT. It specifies CASSPATGSGNTIYF.

CDR3 sequence: CASRGQLYEQYF. In nucleotides, the CDR3 is TGTGCCAGTAGGGGACAACTCTACGAGCAGTACTTC. The chain has TRBV19 and TRBJ2-7; a weak D match, TRBD1 (6 bases). V gave up 6 bases and J gave up 3 bases, with 9 bases separating them. From germline, CDR1 is LNHDA and CDR2 SQIVND (reference sequence). The CDR3 is 12 amino acids.

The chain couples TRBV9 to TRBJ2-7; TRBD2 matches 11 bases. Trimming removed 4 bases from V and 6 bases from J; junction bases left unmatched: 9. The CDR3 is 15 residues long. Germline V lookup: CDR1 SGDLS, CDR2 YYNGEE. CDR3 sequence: CASSPMGLAAAEQYF. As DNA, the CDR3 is TGTGCCAGCAGCCCTATGGGACTAGCGGCGGCCGAGCAGTACTTC.

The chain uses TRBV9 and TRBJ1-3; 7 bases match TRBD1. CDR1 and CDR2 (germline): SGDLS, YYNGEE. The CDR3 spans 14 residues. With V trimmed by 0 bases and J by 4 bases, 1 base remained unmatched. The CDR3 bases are TGTGCCAGCAGCGTAGGACAGGGAGGAAACACCATATATTTT. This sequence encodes CASSVGQGGNTIYF.

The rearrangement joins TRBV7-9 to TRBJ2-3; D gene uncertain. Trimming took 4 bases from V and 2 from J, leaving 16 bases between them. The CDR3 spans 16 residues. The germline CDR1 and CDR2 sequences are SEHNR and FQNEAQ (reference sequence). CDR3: CASSSFGRQFTDTQYF. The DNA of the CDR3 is TGTGCCAGCAGCTCGTTCGGCAGACAATTCACAGATACGCAGTATTTT. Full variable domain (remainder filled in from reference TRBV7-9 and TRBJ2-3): DTGVSQNPRHKITKRGQNVTFRCDPISEHNRLYWYRQTLGQGPEFLTYFQNEAQLEKSRLLSDRFSAERPKGSFSTLEIQRTEQGDSAMYLCASSSFGRQFTDTQYFGPGTRLTVL.

CDR3 in DNA: TGTGCCATCAGTGAACAGGGCGGGTCACCCCTCCACTTT. Protein product: CAISEQGGSPLHF. The chain uses TRBV10-3 and TRBJ1-6; tentative D call: TRBD1 (6 bases). CDR1 and CDR2 from the germline V gene are ENHRY and SYGVKD. V lost 3 bases to trimming and J lost 10 bases, with 10 bases between them. This CDR3 has 13 amino acids.

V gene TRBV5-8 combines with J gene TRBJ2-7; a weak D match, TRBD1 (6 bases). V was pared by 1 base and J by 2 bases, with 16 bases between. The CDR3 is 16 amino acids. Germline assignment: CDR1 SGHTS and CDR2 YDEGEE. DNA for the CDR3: TGTGCCAGCAGCTTGAAGGGACACGAAAAGACCTACGAGCAGTACTTC. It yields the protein CASSLKGHEKTYEQYF.

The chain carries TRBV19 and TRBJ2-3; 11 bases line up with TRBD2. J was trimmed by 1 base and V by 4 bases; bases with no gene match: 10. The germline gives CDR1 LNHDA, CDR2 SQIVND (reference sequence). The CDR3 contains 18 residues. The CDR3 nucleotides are TGTGCCAGTAGTAAGGGACTAGCGGTTGGGTGGGGCACAGATACGCAGTATTTT. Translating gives CASSKGLAVGWGTDTQYF.

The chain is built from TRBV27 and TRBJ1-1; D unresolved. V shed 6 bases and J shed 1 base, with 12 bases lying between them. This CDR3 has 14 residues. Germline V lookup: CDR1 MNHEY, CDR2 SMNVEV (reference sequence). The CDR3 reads CASRSGGRNTEAFF. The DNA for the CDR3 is TGTGCCAGCAGGTCAGGTGGGAGGAACACTGAAGCTTTCTTT.

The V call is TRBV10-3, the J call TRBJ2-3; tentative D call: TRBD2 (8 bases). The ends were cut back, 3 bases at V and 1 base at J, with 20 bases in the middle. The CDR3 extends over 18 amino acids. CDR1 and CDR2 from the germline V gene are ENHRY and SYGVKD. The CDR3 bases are TGTGCCATCAGTGAAGGGGGCGGGAGGACCCTTCGCACAGATACGCAGTATTTT. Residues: CAISEGGGRTLRTDTQYF.

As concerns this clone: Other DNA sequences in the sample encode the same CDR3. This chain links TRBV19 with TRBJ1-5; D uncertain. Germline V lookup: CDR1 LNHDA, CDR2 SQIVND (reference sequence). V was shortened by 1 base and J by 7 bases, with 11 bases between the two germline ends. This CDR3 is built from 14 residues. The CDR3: CASSIGGRGQPQHF. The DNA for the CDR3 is TGTGCCAGTAGTATAGGAGGGCGCGGGCAGCCCCAGCATTTT. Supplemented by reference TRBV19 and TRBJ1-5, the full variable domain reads DGGITQSPKYLFRKEGQNVTLSCEQNLNHDAMYWYRQDPGQGLRLIYYSQIVNDFQKGDIAEGYSVSREKKESFPLTVTSAQKNPTAFYLCASSIGGRGQPQHFGDGTRLSIL.